A single sample gave rise to the 30 T cell receptor beta chains below, sequenced in a study of identical twins. TCRdb reprocessed the 5' RACE reads with MiXCR, giving one entry per CDR3 protein. This table holds some 320,000 distinct CDR3 sequences, roughly an eighth found once. The data were also submitted as part of a second study, on yellow fever vaccine responses in identical twins.

Specimen: CD8+ T cells sorted from blood. These receptors came from a woman younger than 30 in good health.

In this sample, this clonotype turned up many times. The chain uses TRBV4-1 and TRBJ1-6; no clear D. In germline, CDR1 is MGHRA, CDR2 YSYEKL. This CDR3 region has 16 residues. Trimming left V 4 bases short and J 0 bases short, with 10 bases between. This chain's CDR3 is CASSPGPSSYNSPLHF. Here the CDR3 DNA reads TGCGCCAGCAGCCCCGGCCCTAGCTCCTATAATTCACCCCTCCACTTT.

This clonotype was picked up many times. This sequence joins TRBV7-9 and TRBJ2-2, with D unresolved. V dropped 1 base and J dropped 4 bases, with 10 bases sitting between them. CDR3 length: 15 residues. Germline CDR1 is SEHNR and CDR2 is FQNEAQ (reference sequence). CDR3 amino acids: CASSLEVGFTGELFF. The DNA for the CDR3 is TGTGCCAGCAGCTTAGAAGTAGGGTTCACCGGGGAGCTGTTTTTT.

This sequence joins TRBV6-4 and TRBJ2-1, with 8 bases identical to TRBD1. V lost 8 bases and J lost 4; bases outside the gene matches: 7. This CDR3 has 14 residues. Germline V gives CDR1 MRHNA, CDR2 SNTAGT. The CDR3, as DNA: TGTGCCAGCCCAAACAGGGGGGATTACAATGAGCAGTTCTTC. Protein product: CASPNRGDYNEQFF.

This clonotype turned up a few times. The CDR3 spells CASSSGLAIPDTQYF. The DNA for the CDR3 is TGTGCCAGCAGCTCGGGACTAGCTATCCCAGATACGCAGTATTTT. The rearrangement uses TRBV6-1 and TRBJ2-3; TRBD2 matches 9 bases. Losses at the gene ends were 6 bases for V and 4 bases for J; bases not matched to a gene: 8. CDR1 and CDR2 from the germline V gene are MNHNS and SASEGT. The CDR3 covers 15 residues.

This clonotype was found a few times. The junction departs from the called germline gene at one end, perhaps through a read error. The chain carries TRBV12-3 or TRBV12-4 and TRBJ2-1, with 9 bases aligning to TRBD2. This CDR3 has 18 residues. CDR3 protein: CACSLKGVREGLYNEQFF. In DNA form, the CDR3 reads TGTGCCTGCAGTTTGAAGGGCGTGCGGGAGGGCCTCTACAATGAGCAGTTCTTC.

The V and J genes are TRBV24-1 and TRBJ2-1; D may be TRBD2 (6 bases). V lost 9 bases and J lost 8, with 16 bases in between. Germline values: CDR1 KGHDR, CDR2 SFDVKD. The CDR3 is 13 residues long. As DNA, the CDR3 is TGTGCCACCTCTACACGGAGGGGCGATGAGCAGTTCTTC. It specifies CATSTRRGDEQFF.

The table lists this clonotype with a few counts. The chain joins TRBV7-6 to TRBJ2-2; perhaps TRBD1 as D (6 bases). The length of the CDR3 is 15 residues. Per germline, CDR1 SGHVS and CDR2 FNYEAQ. V was trimmed by 2 bases and J by 5 bases, leaving 12 bases between them. DNA for the CDR3: TGTGCCAGCAGCTTATCTGGGGGCGGTACCGGGGAGCTGTTTTTT. As protein: CASSLSGGGTGELFF. Complete variable domain (other parts from reference TRBV7-6 and TRBJ2-2): GAGVSQSPRYKVTKRGQDVALRCDPISGHVSLYWYRQALGQGPEFLTYFNYEAQQDKSGLPNDRFSAERPEGSISTLTIQRTEQRDSAMYRCASSLSGGGTGELFFGEGSRLTVL.

V and J are TRBV27 and TRBJ1-2; D not certain. Trimming pared 6 bases from V and 6 bases from J, leaving 11 bases between. The germline V gene has CDR1 MNHEY and CDR2 SMNVEV (reference sequence). The CDR3 has 12 residues. This chain's CDR3 is CASSRRADGYTF. In DNA, the CDR3 is TGTGCCAGCAGCAGGCGGGCGGATGGCTACACCTTC.

This chain connects TRBV11-1 to TRBJ2-6; D may correspond to TRBD1 or TRBD2 (5 bases each). V was pared by 5 bases and J by 0 bases, with 17 bases between. Germline lookup yields CDR1 SGHAT and CDR2 FQDESV (reference sequence). CDR3 length equals 18 residues. The CDR3 DNA reads as TGTGCCAGCAGCCCCCCAGGGAGCGTGAACTCTGGGGCCAACGTCCTGACTTTC. It is translated as CASSPPGSVNSGANVLTF.

The rearrangement uses TRBV4-1 and TRBJ1-1; D gene uncertain. Trimming left V 4 bases short and J 3 bases short, with 15 bases between. From germline, CDR1 is MGHRA and CDR2 YSYEKL. This CDR3 contains 15 residues. The CDR3 DNA is TGCGCCAGCAGCCGATCCCCCTATTGGGACACTGAAGCTTTCTTT. This sequence encodes CASSRSPYWDTEAFF.

The chain combines TRBV12-3 or TRBV12-4 with TRBJ1-4; D call uncertain. The CDR3 runs to 15 residues. V lost 2 bases to trimming and J lost 5 bases, with 12 bases between them. This chain's CDR3 is CASSLTTRVNEKLFF. In DNA, the CDR3 is TGTGCCAGCAGTTTAACGACACGGGTAAATGAAAAACTGTTTTTT.

V is TRBV3-1 and J is TRBJ2-7; 8 bases agree with TRBD2. CDR1 and CDR2 from the germline V gene are LGHDT and YNNKEL (reference sequence). The V gene end was trimmed by 0 bases and the J gene end by 2 bases; junction bases not matched to a gene: 9. CDR3 size: 17 residues. The CDR3 is CASSQDSRAGGTYEQYF. The DNA for the CDR3 is TGTGCCAGCAGCCAAGATAGTAGGGCGGGAGGCACCTACGAGCAGTACTTC.

This clonotype was seen at least ten times. The rearrangement uses TRBV12-3 or TRBV12-4 and TRBJ2-6; D is undetermined. The ends were cut back, 3 bases at V and 2 bases at J, with 5 bases in the middle. The CDR3 contains 14 residues. As DNA, the CDR3 is TGTGCCAGCAGTTTGCTGGCTGGGGCCAACGTCCTGACTTTC. Translation: CASSLLAGANVLTF.

This clonotype showed up just a few times. This chain links TRBV7-8 with TRBJ2-1; possibly TRBD1 for D (6 bases). Germline CDR1 and CDR2: SGHVS and FQNEAQ. Deletions cut 1 base from V and 6 bases from J, with 10 bases between. CDR3 size: 14 residues. The CDR3 nucleotides read TGTGCCAGCAGCTTAGGGCAGGGGATCAATGAGCAGTTCTTC. Protein product: CASSLGQGINEQFF.

This clonotype was counted at least ten times. The chain couples TRBV6-2 or TRBV6-3 to TRBJ2-7, with a weak D call TRBD2 (5 bases). Germline lookup yields CDR1 MNHEY and CDR2 SVGEGT. This CDR3 is built from 13 residues. V lost 4 bases to trimming and J lost 6 bases, with 13 bases between them. This CDR3 reads CASSLSDLPEQYF. In nucleotides, the CDR3 is TGTGCCAGCAGTTTGTCGGACTTGCCCGAGCAGTACTTC.

This clonotype was counted many times. The chain recombines TRBV5-1 with TRBJ1-3; 8 bases are a match to TRBD1. Trimming cost V 2 bases and J 0 bases; bases outside gene matches: 4. The length of the CDR3 is 16 residues. Germline V gives CDR1 SGHRS, CDR2 YFSETQ. The CDR3 DNA sequence: TGCGCCAGCAGCTTACAGGGGGTACTCTCTGGAAACACCATATATTTT. The encoded protein is CASSLQGVLSGNTIYF.

This clonotype was recorded many times. This sequence joins TRBV29-1 and TRBJ2-7; TRBD2 aligns across 9 bases. The CDR3 has 15 residues. CDR1 SQVTM and CDR2 ANQGSEA come from the germline V gene. The ends lost 6 bases at V and 5 bases at J; junction bases unmatched: 14. CDR3 protein: CSVSRGLAGPDEQYF. CDR3 in DNA: TGCAGCGTCTCCCGTGGGCTAGCGGGACCCGACGAGCAGTACTTC.

This chain connects TRBV2 to TRBJ1-4; 9 bases map to TRBD1. Germline V gene data show CDR1 as SNHLY and CDR2 as FYNNEI. With 3 bases clipped from V and 6 bases from J, the junction kept 5 bases outside the gene matches. This CDR3 is built from 15 residues. CDR3 loop: CASSDQTGGDEKLFF. CDR3 in DNA: TGTGCCAGCAGTGACCAGACAGGGGGAGATGAAAAACTGTTTTTT.

The CDR3 DNA is TGTGCCAGCAGCTTTACCGAGGGGGCGGCGGACACCGGGGAGCTGTTTTTT. Translated, it gives CASSFTEGAADTGELFF. The chain employs TRBV11-2 and TRBJ2-2, with 7 bases fitting TRBD1. The CDR3 length is 17 residues. From germline, CDR1 is SGHAT and CDR2 FQNNGV. V shed 3 bases and J 3 bases; nucleotides not matched to a gene: 10.

This clonotype has only a few counts. CDR3 sequence reads: CAISDPTGNPYNEQFF. The CDR3 nucleotides are TGTGCCATCAGTGACCCGACAGGGAATCCCTACAATGAGCAGTTCTTC. The chain couples TRBV10-3 to TRBJ2-1, with TRBD1 matching over 7 bases. The CDR3 consists of 16 residues. J lost 2 bases, V lost 3 bases, and 7 bases had no gene match. Germline CDR1 and CDR2: ENHRY and SYGVKD.

The sample holds many counts of this clonotype. J is TRBJ2-1 and V is TRBV7-9, with TRBD1 as a possible D gene (6 bases). Per germline, CDR1 SEHNR and CDR2 FQNEAQ (reference sequence). The CDR3 runs to 15 residues. Trimming removed 3 bases at V and 0 bases at J, with 9 bases between. The CDR3 here is CASSFSDSSYNEQFF. CDR3 nucleotides: TGTGCCAGCAGCTTTTCGGACAGCTCCTACAATGAGCAGTTCTTC.

This clonotype was seen only a few times. This chain connects TRBV20-1 to TRBJ2-2, with D perhaps matching TRBD1 (6 bases). CDR1 DFQATT and CDR2 SNEGSKA come from the germline V gene (reference sequence). This CDR3 is built from 15 residues. Trimming pared 0 bases from V and 5 bases from J, leaving 13 bases between. CDR3 DNA: TGCAGTGCTAGAGATCCCCGCAGGGGTACCGGGGAGCTGTTTTTT. It encodes CSARDPRRGTGELFF.

The chain is built from TRBV6-1 and TRBJ1-2; D is uncertain. The CDR3 spans 13 residues. Germline CDR1 MNHNS, CDR2 SASEGT. With 6 bases removed from V and 4 bases from J, the gap between germline ends came to 12 bases. DNA for the CDR3: TGTGCCAGCAGCCCAACACCGGGCTATGGCTACACCTTC. Amino acids: CASSPTPGYGYTF.

V and J are TRBV24-1 and TRBJ2-7; 7 bases are shared with TRBD1. The CDR3 has 13 amino acids. CDR1 and CDR2 (germline): KGHDR, SFDVKD. With 4 bases clipped from V and 3 bases from J, the junction kept 2 bases outside the gene matches. In DNA form, the CDR3 reads TGTGCCACCAGTGAAGGGGGCAGCTACGAGCAGTACTTC. Amino acids: CATSEGGSYEQYF.

This clonotype has a handful of counts. This chain uses TRBV4-1 with TRBJ2-7; 8 nucleotides align to TRBD1. The CDR3 sequence is 16 residues long. Germline lookup yields CDR1 MGHRA and CDR2 YSYEKL. V lost 1 base and J lost 6; bases outside the gene matches: 11. CDR3 sequence reads: CASSQAPGGLVGEQYF. CDR3 bases: TGCGCCAGCAGCCAAGCTCCAGGGGGCTTAGTGGGCGAGCAGTACTTC.

This clonotype showed up just a few times. This chain joins TRBV2 and TRBJ2-3; D may be TRBD2 (5 bases). This CDR3 is built from 14 residues. V shed 8 bases and J shed 1 base, with 13 bases lying between them. Germline V gene data show CDR1 as SNHLY and CDR2 as FYNNEI. The CDR3 here is CASLRLAGTDTQYF. Here the CDR3 DNA reads TGTGCCAGCCTGAGGCTAGCTGGCACAGATACGCAGTATTTT.

The chain is built from TRBV28 and TRBJ2-1; 9 nucleotides align to TRBD2. The germline V gene encodes CDR1 MDHEN and CDR2 SYDVKM. CDR3 length: 14 residues. V shed 6 bases and J 4 bases; nucleotides not matched to a gene: 4. The CDR3 DNA reads TGTGCCAGCAGCCGACTAGCGGCTTACAATGAGCAGTTCTTC. Protein: CASSRLAAYNEQFF. The full variable domain, rest sourced from reference TRBV28 and TRBJ2-1, is DVKVTQSSRYLVKRTGEKVFLECVQDMDHENMFWYRQDPGLGLRLIYFSYDVKMKEKGDIPEGYSVSREKKERFSLILESASTNQTSMYLCASSRLAAYNEQFFGPGTRLTVL.

In this sample, this clonotype turned up a few times. The chain uses TRBV6-1 and TRBJ2-1; maybe TRBD2 (6 bases). CDR3 size: 16 residues. Per germline, CDR1 MNHNS and CDR2 SASEGT. V was pared by 7 bases and J by 4 bases, with 20 bases between. CDR3 sequence (DNA): TGTGCCAGCACCCATGAGCGGGCCCCTTTGTACAATGAGCAGTTCTTC. Residues: CASTHERAPLYNEQFF.

The chain employs TRBV2 and TRBJ2-5; a possible D gene is TRBD1 (5 bases). The CDR3 covers 13 residues. Germline V gene sequence: CDR1 SNHLY, CDR2 FYNNEI. V was shortened by 2 bases and J by 4 bases, with 8 bases between the two germline ends. The CDR3 coding sequence is TGTGCCAGCAGTGAAAGGGGTCTAGAGACCCAGTACTTC. It specifies CASSERGLETQYF. The full variable domain, with the rest looked up from reference TRBV2 and TRBJ2-5, is EPEVTQTPSHQVTQMGQEVILRCVPISNHLYFYWYRQILGQKVEFLVSFYNNEISEKSEIFDDQFSVERPDGSNFTLKIRSTKLEDSAMYFCASSERGLETQYFGPGTRLLVL.

The V and J genes are TRBV5-1 and TRBJ2-7; D possibly corresponds to TRBD1 (6 bases). Deletions cut 4 bases from V and 2 bases from J, with 13 bases between. The CDR3 has 14 residues. CDR1 SGHRS and CDR2 YFSETQ come from the germline V gene. CDR3 sequence reads: CASSVDSLTYEQYF. The CDR3 nucleotides are TGCGCCAGCAGCGTGGACAGCCTTACCTACGAGCAGTACTTC.